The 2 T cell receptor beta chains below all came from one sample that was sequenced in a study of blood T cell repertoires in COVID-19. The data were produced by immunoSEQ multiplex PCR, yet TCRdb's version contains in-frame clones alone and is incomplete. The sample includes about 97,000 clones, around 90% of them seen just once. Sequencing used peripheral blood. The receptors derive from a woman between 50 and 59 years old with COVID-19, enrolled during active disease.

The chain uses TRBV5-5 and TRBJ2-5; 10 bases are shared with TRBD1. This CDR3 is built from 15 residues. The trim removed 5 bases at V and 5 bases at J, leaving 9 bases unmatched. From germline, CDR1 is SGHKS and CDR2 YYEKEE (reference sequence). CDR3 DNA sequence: TGTGCCAGCAGTAAAACCGGGACAGGGGCCGAGACCCAGTACTTC. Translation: CASSKTGTGAETQYF.

CDR3 amino acids: CASSQGGGTEAFF. The CDR3, as DNA: TGTGCCAGCAGCCAAGGGGGAGGAACTGAAGCTTTCTTT. The chain is built from TRBV3-1 (or the pseudogene TRBV3-2) and TRBJ1-1; D remains ambiguous. The germline CDR1 and CDR2 sequences are LGHDT and YNNKEL (reference sequence). Trimming removed 1 base from V and 5 bases from J, with 8 bases in between. The CDR3 spans 13 residues.